This T cell receptor beta chain is drawn from a study of blood T cells in healthy people across ages. Study findings and constraints: Both naive CD4+ cell counts and diversity were greater in long-lived donors than in aged donors. Age showed a roughly linear inverse relationship with TCR beta diversity per million T cells.

This clonotype appeared a few times. Its antigen is unknown. Isolated PBMCs totaled at least 7 million in each sample. V was clipped by 2 bases and J by 5 bases, with 18 bases between them. CDR3 length: 16 residues. A J-beta primer mix and a sample-barcoded 5' primer were used in a second PCR of roughly 7 to 12 cycles. TCRdb recomputed calls from the 5' RACE reads with MiXCR, one row per CDR3 protein. This sample has roughly 930,000 distinct CDR3 sequences, with 40% to 60% found just once. Sequencing was carried out using blood. This TCR was recovered from a man aged 25-45 years in good health. The rearrangement links TRBV12-3 or TRBV12-4 to TRBJ2-5; D gene unclear. The CDR3 is CASSLTGLGLWETQYF. In nucleotides, the CDR3 is TGTGCCAGCAGTTTAACGGGTCTGGGTTTATGGGAGACCCAGTACTTC.